This TCR beta chain is drawn from a study of CD8+CD57+ T cells in acquired aplastic anemia (dated by TCRdb to between 2018 and 2020). Background for the entire study: Extracted DNA from sorted CD4+ and CD8+ cells averaged around 3.4 ug, ranging from roughly 0.2 to 30 ug. An average of around 9.8 million reads for CD4+ cells and roughly 11 million reads for CD8+ cells was obtained from healthy donor samples. Points the paper makes about the study in general: Between patients and healthy controls, no significant difference in CD8+ Simpson's diversity was found (P=0.060). Roughly 29 CD8+ CDR3 sequences were found to be shared between patients and controls, but these sequences appeared to be highly expressed in patients and within the immunodominant clones of the patients.

The CDR3 runs 14 residues from the cysteine to the phenylalanine. Only the CDR3 portion is preserved as DNA: 42 bases, with reading frame beginning at the first base. CDR1 and CDR2 are read off the germline V gene as SNHLY and FYNNEI. Trimmed from V: 4 bases; trimmed from J: 9 bases; junction bases lacking a gene match: 4. Concerning this clonotype: It lacks a known antigen. No much larger clonotype is one base removed from it; base qualities were not supplied.

TCR beta VDJ combination and CDR3 sequence profiling used genomic DNA as the template. An Illumina HiSeq 2000 was the platform used for TCR repertoire sequencing. On the authors' methods: Repertoire assessment relied on Simpson's diversity index, CDR3 size and DJ length profiles, and TRBV/TRBJ rearrangement plots. The most abundant DNA sequence in the deep sequencing data was defined as the immunodominant clone. CDR3 amino acid sequences were screened for sharing across subjects and were compared with published repertoires and the VDJdb database. Through fastp at Q25 and MiXCR, TCRdb rebuilt clones from the public reads, retaining in-frame beta chains. One record per CDR3 amino acid sequence lists the most common genes and DNA. Here the V and J calls rest on TCRdb's processing, not on the authors' analysis. This sample is represented by under 200,000 distinct CDR3 sequences; approximately 40% of them were singletons. The ten largest clones add up to 1.1% of the sample.

TCR repertoires of sorted CD4+ and CD8+ blood T cells from severe aplastic anemia patients and healthy subjects were deep-sequenced in the study. Ficoll-Paque density gradient centrifugation was used to isolate peripheral blood mononuclear cells. CD4+ and CD8+ T cells were sorted by FACS or magnetic beads before DNA extraction. The sequence derives from a human donor in good health. The rearranged segments are TRBV2 and TRBJ2-1; TRBD2 agrees with 12 junctional bases. The source material was sorted CD4+, CD8+, or CD8+CD57+ T cells (not recorded which) from PBMCs. This receptor carries the CDR3 CASSASGRAAEQFF. The DNA reads as follows: TGTGCCAGCAGTGCTAGCGGGAGGGCGGCTGAGCAGTTCTTC.